This TCR beta chain was recovered during a study of tumor-infiltrating lymphocytes in localized non-small cell lung cancer. Study overall: Patients included smokers and never-smokers with various histologies, some sampled after neoadjuvant chemotherapy. Resected tumor was paired with non-adjacent uninvolved lung from the same patient.

Assay used: immunoSEQ multiplex PCR; TCRdb lists only in-frame clones, some missing. Of around 25,000 clones in the sample, roughly 66% were seen once. By sample fraction, this clone is medium-sized (0.01 to 0.1%). Its antigen is not identified. Study-level points and caveats: Higher tumor T cell infiltration than in uninvolved lung was supported by TCRbeta sequencing.

The germline V gene encodes CDR1 LNHDA and CDR2 SQIVND (reference sequence). CDR3 length: 11 residues. Between the trimmed V and J ends, which lost 5 bases and 4 bases, there was a span of 5 bases. Sequencing used lung tumor tissue. The rearrangement joins TRBV19 to TRBJ1-2, with no clear D. This TCR was sampled from a human donor with non-small cell lung cancer. CDR3 nucleotide sequence: TGTGCCAGTAGTCATATCTATGGCTACACCTTC. Amino acid sequence: CASSHIYGYTF.